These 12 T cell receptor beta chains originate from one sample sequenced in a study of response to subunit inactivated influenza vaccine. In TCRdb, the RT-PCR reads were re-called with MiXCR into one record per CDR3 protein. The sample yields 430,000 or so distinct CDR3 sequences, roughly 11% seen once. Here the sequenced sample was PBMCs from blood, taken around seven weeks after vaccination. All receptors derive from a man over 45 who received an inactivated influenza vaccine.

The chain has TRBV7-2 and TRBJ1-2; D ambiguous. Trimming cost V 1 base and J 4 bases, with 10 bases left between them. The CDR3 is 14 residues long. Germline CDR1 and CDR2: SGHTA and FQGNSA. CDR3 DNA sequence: TGTGCCAGCAGCTTAGTCGGGGTGGGCTATGGCTACACCTTC. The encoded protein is CASSLVGVGYGYTF.

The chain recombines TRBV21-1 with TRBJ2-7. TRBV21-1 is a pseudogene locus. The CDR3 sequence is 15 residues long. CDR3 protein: CASAFRDRGSYEQYF. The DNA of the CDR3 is TGTGCCAGCGCCTTCCGTGACAGGGGTTCCTACGAGCAGTACTTC.

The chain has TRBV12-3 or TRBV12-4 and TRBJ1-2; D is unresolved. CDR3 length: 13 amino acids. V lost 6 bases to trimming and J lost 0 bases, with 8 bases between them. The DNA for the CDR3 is TGTGCCAGCAGGGCGCCTGCTAACTATGGCTACACCTTC. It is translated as CASRAPANYGYTF.

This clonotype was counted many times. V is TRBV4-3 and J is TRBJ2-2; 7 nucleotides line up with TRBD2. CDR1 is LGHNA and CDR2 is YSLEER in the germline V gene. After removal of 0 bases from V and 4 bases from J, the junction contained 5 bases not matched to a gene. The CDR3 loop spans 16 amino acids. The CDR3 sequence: CASSQEGGRATGELFF. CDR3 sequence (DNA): TGCGCCAGCAGCCAAGAAGGCGGGAGAGCCACCGGGGAGCTGTTTTTT.

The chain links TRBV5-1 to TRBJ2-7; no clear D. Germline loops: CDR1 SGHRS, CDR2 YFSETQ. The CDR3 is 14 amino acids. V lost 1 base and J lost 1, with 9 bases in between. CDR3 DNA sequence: TGCGCCAGCAGCTTGTGGGAATCATCCTACGAGCAGTACTTC. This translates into CASSLWESSYEQYF.

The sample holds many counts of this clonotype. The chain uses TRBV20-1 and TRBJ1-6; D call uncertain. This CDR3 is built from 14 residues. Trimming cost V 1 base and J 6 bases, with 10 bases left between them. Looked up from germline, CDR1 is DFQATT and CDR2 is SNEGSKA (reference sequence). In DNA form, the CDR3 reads TGCAGTGCTAGAGGGGGTGGATTTAATTCACCCCTCCACTTT. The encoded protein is CSARGGGFNSPLHF.

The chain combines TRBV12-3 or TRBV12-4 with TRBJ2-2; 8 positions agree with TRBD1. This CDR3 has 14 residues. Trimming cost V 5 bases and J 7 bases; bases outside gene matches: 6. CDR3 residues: CASSRRGQGGELFF. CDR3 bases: TGTGCCAGCAGTCGCAGGGGGCAGGGCGGGGAGCTGTTTTTT.

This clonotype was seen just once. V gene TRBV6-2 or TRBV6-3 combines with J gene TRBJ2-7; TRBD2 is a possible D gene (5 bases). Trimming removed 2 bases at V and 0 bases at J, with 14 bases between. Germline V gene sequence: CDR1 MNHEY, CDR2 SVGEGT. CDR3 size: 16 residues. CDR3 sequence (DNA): TGTGCCAGCAGTTACCTTTCGGGAAAAAGCTCCTACGAGCAGTACTTC. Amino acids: CASSYLSGKSSYEQYF.

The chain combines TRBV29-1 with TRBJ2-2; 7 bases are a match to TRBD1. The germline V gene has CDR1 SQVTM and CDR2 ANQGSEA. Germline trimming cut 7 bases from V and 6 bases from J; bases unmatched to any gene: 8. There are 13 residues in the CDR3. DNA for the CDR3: TGCAGCGCAGGGGGATTTAATCCCGGGGAGCTGTTTTTT. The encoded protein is CSAGGFNPGELFF.

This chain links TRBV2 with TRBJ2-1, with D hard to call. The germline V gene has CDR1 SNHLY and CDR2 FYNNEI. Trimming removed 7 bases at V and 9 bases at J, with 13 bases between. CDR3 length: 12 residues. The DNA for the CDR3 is TGTGCCAGCATGAAGGGATCCGGTGAGCAGTTCTTC. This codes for CASMKGSGEQFF.

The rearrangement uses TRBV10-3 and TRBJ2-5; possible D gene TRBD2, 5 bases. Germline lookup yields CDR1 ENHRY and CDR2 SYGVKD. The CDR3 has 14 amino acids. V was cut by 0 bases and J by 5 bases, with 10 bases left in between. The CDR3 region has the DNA TGTGCCATCAGTGAGTCGGCCGGGGTCGAGACCCAGTACTTC. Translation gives CAISESAGVETQYF.

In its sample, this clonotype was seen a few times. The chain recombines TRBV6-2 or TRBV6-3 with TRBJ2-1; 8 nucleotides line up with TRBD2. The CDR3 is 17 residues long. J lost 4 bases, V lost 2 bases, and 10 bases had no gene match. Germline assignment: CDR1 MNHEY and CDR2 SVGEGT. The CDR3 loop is CASSYGRTSRRYNEQFF. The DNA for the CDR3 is TGTGCCAGCAGTTACGGGAGGACTAGCCGACGATACAATGAGCAGTTCTTC.